A single sample gave rise to the 9 T cell receptor beta chains below, sequenced in a study of response to subunit inactivated influenza vaccine. TCRdb reprocessed the RT-PCR reads via MiXCR and lists one record per CDR3 protein. This table holds fewer than 600,000 distinct CDR3 sequences, under 8.5% found once. The starting material was PBMCs from blood, obtained roughly 24 months after vaccination. The receptors shown here come from a man between 50 and 75 years old who received an inactivated influenza vaccine.

The rearrangement joins TRBV12-3 or TRBV12-4 to TRBJ1-3; D is perhaps TRBD1 (6 bases). The CDR3 covers 16 residues. Trimming cost V 5 bases and J 0 bases, with 14 bases left between them. The CDR3 is CASSRQATTSGNTIYF. The CDR3 region has the DNA TGTGCCAGCAGTCGACAGGCGACAACCTCTGGAAACACCATATATTTT.

The chain joins TRBV3-1 to TRBJ1-2; perhaps TRBD1 as D (5 bases). In germline, CDR1 is LGHDT, CDR2 YNNKEL (reference sequence). The V gene lost 6 bases and the J gene lost 2 bases, with 16 bases spanning the gap. CDR3 length equals 15 residues. CDR3 coding DNA: TGTGCCAGCAGACCCGGGACCCAATTGAACTATGGCTACACCTTC. Its translation is CASRPGTQLNYGYTF.

This chain links TRBV10-1 with TRBJ2-2, with D possibly matching TRBD1 (5 bases). Germline assignment: CDR1 WNHNN and CDR2 SYGVQD (reference sequence). V was clipped by 4 bases and J by 0 bases, with 12 bases between them. The CDR3 extends over 16 amino acids. The CDR3 region is CASSAYRTTNTGELFF. The DNA of the CDR3 is TGCGCCAGCAGTGCCTACAGGACAACGAACACCGGGGAGCTGTTTTTT.

This clonotype has only a few counts. The chain links TRBV6-5 to TRBJ2-7; 10 bases are a match to TRBD1. Germline V CDR1 and CDR2: MNHEY, SVGAGI. This CDR3 comprises 14 residues. The trim removed 4 bases at V and 6 bases at J, leaving 6 bases unmatched. The CDR3 DNA follows: TGTGCCAGCAGTTCCCCGGGACAGGGGTTCGAGCAGTACTTC. Translation: CASSSPGQGFEQYF.

The rearrangement links TRBV28 to TRBJ2-3, with 7 bases identical to TRBD1. The CDR3 totals 14 residues. Germline V CDR1 and CDR2: MDHEN, SYDVKM. J lost 6 bases, V lost 5 bases, and 8 bases had no gene match. The CDR3 nucleotides are TGTGCCAGCAGTCCTTCAGGGGGATGGGATACGCAGTATTTT. Translation: CASSPSGGWDTQYF.

This clonotype was recorded a few times. The genes are TRBV12-3 or TRBV12-4 and TRBJ1-4; D call uncertain. V was cut by 2 bases and J by 4 bases, with 11 bases left in between. The CDR3 is 15 residues long. The CDR3 sequence: CASSLMYGNNEKLFF. CDR3 nucleotide sequence: TGTGCCAGCAGTTTAATGTACGGGAATAATGAAAAACTGTTTTTT.

With respect to this clonotype: One end of the junction varies from germline; a read error may be responsible. This chain joins TRBV7-9 and TRBJ2-2, with D maybe TRBD2 (5 bases). The CDR3 is made up of 14 amino acids. The germline gives CDR1 SEHNR, CDR2 FQNEAQ (reference sequence). The CDR3 sequence: CASSFSSETGELYF. The CDR3 DNA is TGTGCCAGCAGCTTTTCGAGCGAAACCGGGGAGCTGTATTTT.

This clonotype was seen a handful of times. This chain joins TRBV20-1 and TRBJ2-2; 10 bases line up with TRBD1. The CDR3 covers 15 residues. Germline assignment: CDR1 DFQATT and CDR2 SNEGSKA (reference sequence). V was clipped by 4 bases and J by 5 bases; unmatched bases: 7. DNA for the CDR3: TGCAGTGCTAACCGGGACAGGGGTGGAACCGGGGAGCTGTTTTTT. Translating gives CSANRDRGGTGELFF.

The gene calls are TRBV14 and TRBJ2-7, with 10 positions matching TRBD1. Germline CDR1 reads SGHDN; CDR2 reads FVKESK. The CDR3 contains 14 residues. The V segment lost 1 base and the J segment 7 bases; nucleotides outside the gene matches: 4. In DNA form, the CDR3 reads TGTGCCAGCAGCCAAGGACAGGGGGCAGGTGAGCAGTACTTC. This sequence encodes CASSQGQGAGEQYF. Based on the CDR3 plus reference TRBV14 and TRBJ2-7, the full variable domain is EAGVTQFPSHSVIEKGQTVTLRCDPISGHDNLYWYRRVMGKEIKFLLHFVKESKQDESGMPNNRFLAERTGGTYSTLKVQPAELEDSGVYFCASSQGQGAGEQYFGPGTRLTVT.